The sequence of this T cell receptor beta chain was determined in a study of T-cell memory formation after mild COVID-19. Study-wide results and caveats: Memory cells collected pre-infection included some clones that later responded, suggesting cross-reactive memory joined. A balance of CD4 and CD8 characterized clones contracting day 15 to 85, whereas later expanders leaned CD4+.

A remark on this clonotype: Its antigen is currently unknown.

Constant-segment-primed 5'RACE gave TCR alpha and TCR beta cDNA libraries with sample barcodes and UMIs. TCRdb re-analysed the 5' RACE reads in MiXCR, keeping a single row per CDR3 protein. The sample shows 150,000 to 200,000 distinct CDR3 sequences, 20% to 25% of them seen only once. The receptor comes from an adult woman who had mild COVID-19 (a few samples of this study predate the infection). Cell type and time point are not known. The sequenced sample consisted of PBMCs or a T cell subset sorted from them (not recorded which).

Written as DNA, the CDR3 is TGCAGTGCTACCTACGCCGGGACGGACTCCTACGAGCAGTACTTC. Its protein product is CSATYAGTDSYEQYF. The rearrangement uses TRBV20-1 and TRBJ2-7; perhaps D is TRBD1 or TRBD2 (5 bases each). This CDR3 is built from 15 residues. Germline V gene lookup returns CDR1 DFQATT and CDR2 SNEGSKA (reference sequence). V lost 4 bases and J lost 0, with 16 bases in between.